The source of this TCR beta chain is a study of T cells after yellow fever vaccination. The sample holds many counts of this clonotype. Its antigen is as yet unknown. The trim removed 2 bases at V and 6 bases at J, leaving 4 bases unmatched. Germline assignment: CDR1 SGDLS and CDR2 YYNGEE. The CDR3 sequence is 15 residues long. Study findings and constraints: A small proportion of clonotypes was detected in both the CD4 and CD8 compartments.

TCRdb itself ran the 5' RACE reads through MiXCR, one entry per CDR3 protein. The sample holds 120,000 or so distinct CDR3 sequences, approximately 16% seen once. Material: CD8+ T cells sorted from PBMCs, obtained 5 days after the yellow fever booster vaccination. The source is a man between 18 and 35 years old who received the YFV17D yellow fever vaccine. The chain joins TRBV9 to TRBJ1-6; 8 nucleotides align to TRBD1. CDR3 sequence reads: CASSVRDRINSPLHF. CDR3 coding DNA: TGTGCCAGCAGCGTCCGGGACAGGATTAATTCACCCCTCCACTTT.